This is a list of T cell receptor beta chains from one sample in a study of graft-versus-host responses after intestinal transplantation. Their recognized antigens are unknown. Method: immunoSEQ multiplex PCR; TCRdb's copy keeps in-frame clones and lacks some. The sample yields some 140,000 clones, about 92% seen once. Sequenced here: unstimulated CD4+ T cells sorted from spleen or lymph node cells, sampled before intestinal transplant. The receptors stem from a human donor who received an intestinal transplant. CDR3s include the opening cysteine and the closing phenylalanine or tryptophan.

cdr3_length v_call cdr3_aa
13 TRBV27 CASSRGYNSPLHF
13 TRBV6-6 CASSYSEPSEAFF
19 TRBV4-2 CASSHLLRGTGRGDQPQHF
15 TRBV7-9 CASSLDLTGGTEAFF
14 TRBV5-1 CASSLESVGNTIYF
14 TRBV5-6 CASSLRDRTYEQYF
15 TRBV14 CASSVSLTMNTEAFF
12 TRBV10-3 CAISLGASGYTF
12 TRBV7-6 CASSLVGETQYF
14 TRBV14 CASRLAGHDNEQFF
14 TRBV18 CASSPWDGNTEAFF
16 TRBV5-1 CASSLGGQPTNEKLFF
18 TRBV6-1 CASSVSVGGLRNTGELFF
11 TRBV30 CAWSTGGGYTF